The 12 T cell receptor beta chains below were found in one sample sequenced in a study of shared clonotypes between healthy human individuals. Sequenced by immunoSEQ multiplex PCR; TCRdb stores in-frame clones only, minus some. The repertoire consists of 2 million to 2.5 million clones, with more than 85% occurring once and the leading ten covering 0.39%. Material for sequencing was naive CD4+ T cells from PBMCs. Subset noted: CD45RA+ positively selected. The origin of the receptors is a young man in good health. Some clones in this sample may be carry-over from other donors' samples.

This clone was recorded once. The chain uses TRBV5-4 and TRBJ1-1; perhaps TRBD1 as D (6 bases). Germline CDR1 reads SGHNT; CDR2 reads YYREEE (reference sequence). The CDR3 totals 16 residues. V lost 4 bases and J lost 8, with 24 bases in between. The CDR3 sequence is CASSGTTLSGISEAFF. In nucleotides, the CDR3 is TGTGCCAGCAGCGGGACAACGTTGTCAGGGATTTCAGAAGCTTTCTTT.

This chain connects TRBV10-3 to TRBJ2-1, with 7 bases aligning to TRBD1. Germline assignment: CDR1 ENHRY and CDR2 SYGVKD. The V and J ends lost 4 bases and 1 base, in that order; junction bases with no gene match: 4. The CDR3 has 15 amino acids. Written as DNA, the CDR3 is TGTGCCATCAGTGTAGCGACAGGGTCCTACAATGAGCAGTTCTTC. Translating gives CAISVATGSYNEQFF.

The chain employs TRBV19 and TRBJ2-2; no definite D call. V lost 0 bases to trimming and J lost 0 bases, with 11 bases between them. From germline, CDR1 is LNHDA and CDR2 SQIVND (reference sequence). The CDR3 is made up of 17 amino acids. CDR3 amino acids: CASSIDTWIANTGELFF. The CDR3 bases are TGTGCCAGTAGTATAGACACCTGGATAGCGAACACCGGGGAGCTGTTTTTT.

J is TRBJ2-3 and V is TRBV9; perhaps D is TRBD1 or TRBD2 (5 bases each). This CDR3 is 14 amino acids long. Germline CDR1 SGDLS, CDR2 YYNGEE. Trimming shortened V by 7 bases and J by 2 bases, and 14 bases separated the two germline ends. DNA for the CDR3: TGTGCCAGCGCCGTCGTGGGGACCACAGATACGCAGTATTTT. It codes for CASAVVGTTDTQYF.

This clone was detected a few times. This chain joins TRBV2 and TRBJ1-5; D unresolved. The CDR3 loop spans 13 amino acids. The V end lost 5 bases, the J end lost 1 base, and 6 bases lay between the germline ends. CDR1 and CDR2 (germline): SNHLY, FYNNEI. The CDR3 protein is CASSWASNQPQHF. In DNA, the CDR3 is TGTGCCAGCAGTTGGGCGAGCAATCAGCCCCAGCATTTT.

This rearrangement joins TRBV28 to TRBJ2-1; D tentatively reads TRBD1 or TRBD2 (5 bases each). The CDR3 loop spans 12 amino acids. Trimming stripped 7 bases from V and 3 bases from J, with 7 bases between. Looked up from germline, CDR1 is MDHEN and CDR2 is SYDVKM. CDR3 amino acids: CASMGDYNEQFF. For the CDR3, the DNA is TGTGCCAGCATGGGGGACTACAATGAGCAGTTCTTC.

The chain combines TRBV11-2 with TRBJ2-7; D possibly corresponds to TRBD1 (6 bases). V lost 7 bases and J 9 bases, leaving 19 bases between the germline ends. This CDR3 is 13 amino acids long. Germline values: CDR1 SGHAT, CDR2 FQNNGV. CDR3: CASTPSQGPGQYF. CDR3 DNA: TGTGCCAGCACCCCGTCCCAGGGGCCGGGGCAGTACTTC.

The genes are TRBV7-9 and TRBJ2-1; D is uncertain. Germline V gene data show CDR1 as SEHNR and CDR2 as FQNEAQ (reference sequence). The CDR3 consists of 14 residues. V shed 10 bases and J shed 10 bases, with 23 bases lying between them. The CDR3 DNA is TGTGCCACCTTAAGGTGGGTGAGTGACTCCGAGCAGTTCTTC. Translation: CATLRWVSDSEQFF.

This clone was seen a handful of times. CDR3 sequence (DNA): TGCGCCAGCAGCTTGGTTGCAGGGGATGGCTACACCTTC. Its protein product is CASSLVAGDGYTF. The chain employs TRBV5-1 and TRBJ1-2, with D possibly being TRBD1 (6 bases). Trimming stripped 0 bases from V and 6 bases from J, with 9 bases between. The CDR3 length is 13 residues. CDR1 is SGHRS, CDR2 YFSETQ, per germline.

The CDR3 loop is CASSLGTSGEQYF. CDR3 in DNA: TGTGCCAGCTCACTCGGGACATCCGGCGAGCAGTACTTC. The chain links TRBV18 to TRBJ2-7; possible D gene TRBD1, 6 bases. The CDR3 extends over 13 amino acids. Trimming removed 4 bases at V and 6 bases at J, with 13 bases between. Germline loops: CDR1 KGHSH, CDR2 LQKENI.

The J gene is TRBJ2-7, the V gene TRBV7-9; 10 bases line up with TRBD1. The ends lost 4 bases at V and 5 bases at J; junction bases unmatched: 5. This CDR3 is built from 14 residues. Germline values: CDR1 SEHNR, CDR2 FQNEAQ (reference sequence). CDR3: CASSSGQGLHEQYF. CDR3 in DNA: TGTGCCAGCAGCTCGGGACAGGGGCTCCACGAGCAGTACTTC.

The chain combines TRBV2 with TRBJ1-4; perhaps TRBD1 as D (6 bases). Germline V gene lookup returns CDR1 SNHLY and CDR2 FYNNEI. The CDR3 contains 15 residues. The V and J ends lost 11 bases and 2 bases respectively, with 18 bases between them. The CDR3, as DNA: TGTGCCGGGGGGTCAGGGGCTGGGACTAATGAAAAACTGTTTTTT. Its translation: CAGGSGAGTNEKLFF.